Below, 25 T cell receptor beta chains from the same sample are listed, as sequenced in a study of response to subunit inactivated influenza vaccine. A single record per CDR3 protein comes from TCRdb applying MiXCR to the RT-PCR reads. This sample yields under 200,000 distinct CDR3 sequences, of which about a tenth are seen a single time; under 15% belongs to the top ten. The sequencing used non-naive T cells sorted from PBMCs, collected around seven weeks after vaccination. The receptors shown here come from a man aged 50 or older who received an inactivated influenza vaccine.

The table lists this clonotype with a few counts. V usage is TRBV3-1 and J usage is TRBJ2-2; 8 bases are a match to TRBD1. Per germline, CDR1 LGHDT and CDR2 YNNKEL (reference sequence). Losses at the gene ends were 4 bases for V and 6 bases for J; bases not matched to a gene: 7. The CDR3 length is 15 residues. CDR3 DNA: TGTGCCAGCAGCCGAGGACAGGGTATCCCCGGGGAGCTGTTTTTT. Translated: CASSRGQGIPGELFF.

The chain couples TRBV27 to TRBJ2-3, with a weak D call TRBD2 (5 bases). The CDR3 loop spans 13 amino acids. Germline CDR1 and CDR2: MNHEY and SMNVEV (reference sequence). V was shortened by 7 bases and J by 1 base, with 9 bases between the two germline ends. CDR3 region: CASTLRGTDTQYF. CDR3 nucleotides: TGTGCCAGCACCTTGAGGGGCACAGATACGCAGTATTTT.

This chain connects TRBV28 to TRBJ2-7; 7 bases line up with TRBD2. The V gene end was trimmed by 7 bases and the J gene end by 1 base; junction bases not matched to a gene: 7. Germline CDR1 is MDHEN and CDR2 is SYDVKM. The CDR3 is made up of 14 amino acids. The CDR3 DNA follows: TGTGCCAGCAAGCTCCGGGACTATTCCTACGAGCAGTACTTC. Translated, it gives CASKLRDYSYEQYF.

In its sample, this clonotype was seen a few times. This chain connects TRBV20-1 to TRBJ1-1; D remains unclear. V lost 3 bases and J lost 0, with 14 bases in between. Germline V lookup: CDR1 DFQATT, CDR2 SNEGSKA (reference sequence). This CDR3 is built from 15 residues. As DNA, the CDR3 is TGCAGTGCTAGCGTGGTCCTGGTGATGAACACTGAAGCTTTCTTT. It is translated as CSASVVLVMNTEAFF.

V is TRBV27 and J is TRBJ1-1, with TRBD1 as a possible D gene (6 bases). The V end was cut by 7 bases, the J end by 3 bases, with 18 bases between. The CDR3 sequence is 15 residues long. Germline V gene sequence: CDR1 MNHEY, CDR2 SMNVEV (reference sequence). CDR3 sequence: CASIATEGVHTEAFF. The CDR3 DNA follows: TGTGCCAGCATTGCGACGGAGGGGGTTCACACTGAAGCTTTCTTT.

This clonotype was observed at least ten times. The chain employs TRBV6-2 or TRBV6-3 and TRBJ1-5, with 8 nucleotides matching TRBD1. CDR3 length: 14 residues. Germline-derived CDR1 and CDR2 are MNHEY and SVGEGT. Trimming took 6 bases from V and 7 from J; bases not matched to a gene: 8. This CDR3 reads CASRQTGAGQPQHF. The CDR3 nucleotides are TGTGCCAGCAGGCAGACAGGGGCGGGACAGCCCCAGCATTTT.

Turning to this clonotype: This sequence may be a read error, since a much larger clone differs from it by one base. This chain uses TRBV20-1 with TRBJ2-5; D uncertain. Germline assignment: CDR1 DFQATT and CDR2 SNEGSKA (reference sequence). The CDR3 runs to 13 residues. V dropped 0 bases and J dropped 3 bases, with 8 bases sitting between them. The CDR3 here is CSARDHLKETQYF. The CDR3 DNA is TGCAGTGCTAGAGATCATTTAAAAGAGACCCAGTACTTC.

The V call is TRBV28, the J call TRBJ2-3; the match to TRBD2 covers 9 bases. The CDR3 runs to 18 residues. CDR1 is MDHEN, CDR2 SYDVKM, per germline. V was clipped by 8 bases and J by 0 bases; unmatched bases: 15. CDR3 loop: CASHRRGSGSPSTDTQYF. CDR3 coding DNA: TGTGCCAGCCATCGGAGGGGTAGCGGGAGCCCTAGCACAGATACGCAGTATTTT.

At least ten counts were recorded for this clonotype. The rearrangement uses TRBV4-1 and TRBJ2-5; 9 positions match TRBD1. V trimming: 1 base; J trimming: 2 bases; junction bases outside the gene matches: 5. The germline CDR1 and CDR2 sequences are MGHRA and YSYEKL. The CDR3 spans 16 residues. In nucleotides, the CDR3 is TGCGCCAGCAGCCAAGTGGGGGACAGGGCACAAGAGACCCAGTACTTC. Protein product: CASSQVGDRAQETQYF.

This clonotype occurred a few times. V is TRBV11-2 and J is TRBJ2-4, with 7 bases aligning to TRBD1. In germline, CDR1 is SGHAT, CDR2 FQNNGV. This CDR3 is 17 amino acids long. J lost 0 bases, V lost 3 bases, and 8 bases had no gene match. The CDR3 loop reads CASSFRQGQLAKNIQYF. The DNA for the CDR3 is TGTGCCAGCAGCTTTCGACAGGGCCAATTAGCCAAAAACATTCAGTACTTC.

The table lists this clonotype with a few counts. The chain couples TRBV28 to TRBJ1-3; TRBD1 matches 8 bases. The junction had 9 bases not matched to a gene; V was cut back by 8 bases and J by 3 bases. The CDR3 spans 15 residues. The germline CDR1 and CDR2 sequences are MDHEN and SYDVKM. The DNA of the CDR3 is TGTGCCAGCGGGGAGCCAGGGGGCTATGGAAACACCATATATTTT. This encodes CASGEPGGYGNTIYF.

The chain employs TRBV5-8 and TRBJ2-5; TRBD1 might be the D (7 bases). The CDR3 length is 15 residues. The germline V gene has CDR1 SGHTS and CDR2 YDEGEE. V was shortened by 3 bases and J by 7 bases, with 19 bases between the two germline ends. This CDR3 reads CASSYGGQLGVTQYF. The CDR3 DNA is TGTGCCAGCAGCTACGGGGGACAGCTCGGGGTGACCCAGTACTTC.

This chain links TRBV4-3 with TRBJ2-7; D not certain. The V gene's germline CDR1 is LGHNA and CDR2 YSLEER. The CDR3 has 13 amino acids. V lost 5 bases and J 2 bases, leaving 10 bases between the germline ends. The CDR3 bases are TGCGCCAGCAGCACAGAAGACCCCTACGAGCAGTACTTC. The encoded protein is CASSTEDPYEQYF.

This chain connects TRBV6-2 or TRBV6-3 to TRBJ1-5, with 9 nucleotides matching TRBD1. The CDR3 consists of 15 residues. The V and J ends lost 5 bases and 7 bases, in that order; junction bases with no gene match: 9. Germline CDR1 MNHEY, CDR2 SVGEGT. CDR3 amino acids: CASSRPGQGWQPQHF. In nucleotides, the CDR3 is TGTGCCAGCAGTCGTCCGGGACAGGGTTGGCAGCCCCAGCATTTT.

Ten or more counts support this clonotype. V and J are TRBV5-1 and TRBJ2-2, with 9 positions matching TRBD1. V lost 4 bases and J lost 6; bases outside the gene matches: 10. The germline V gene encodes CDR1 SGHRS and CDR2 YFSETQ. The CDR3 consists of 16 residues. CDR3 residues: CASSPDRGQGAGELFF. The CDR3 bases are TGCGCCAGCAGCCCGGACAGGGGTCAGGGGGCCGGGGAGCTGTTTTTT.

V is TRBV7-6 and J is TRBJ2-7; the D call may be TRBD1 or TRBD2 (5 bases each). The length of the CDR3 is 14 residues. The V end was cut by 1 base, the J end by 6 bases, with 13 bases between. From germline, CDR1 is SGHVS and CDR2 FNYEAQ. The CDR3 loop reads CASSLGGRGAEQYF. CDR3 DNA sequence: TGTGCCAGCAGCTTAGGTGGCCGAGGGGCCGAGCAGTACTTC.

This chain joins TRBV5-5 and TRBJ1-1, with D perhaps TRBD1 (5 bases). The V end was cut by 4 bases, the J end by 3 bases, with 19 bases between. CDR3 length equals 16 residues. CDR1 and CDR2 from the germline V gene are SGHKS and YYEKEE (reference sequence). This CDR3 is CASSPWAGRSDTEAFF. The CDR3, as DNA: TGTGCCAGCAGCCCGTGGGCAGGGCGGTCGGACACTGAAGCTTTCTTT.

This clonotype was seen repeatedly, ten times or more. V is TRBV7-8 and J is TRBJ2-3; D is ambiguous. Germline V gene sequence: CDR1 SGHVS, CDR2 FQNEAQ. The CDR3 length is 13 residues. The V end lost 5 bases, the J end lost 4 bases, and 10 bases lay between the germline ends. CDR3 residues: CASSPPRADTQYF. CDR3 bases: TGTGCCAGCAGCCCCCCTAGGGCAGATACGCAGTATTTT.

The rearrangement joins TRBV7-9 to TRBJ2-7; D is undetermined. This CDR3 comprises 17 residues. Germline CDR1 is SEHNR and CDR2 is FQNEAQ (reference sequence). Trimming took off 5 bases at V and 4 bases at J, with 24 bases between the two ends. The CDR3 nucleotides are TGTGCCAGCAGCCCCAGTGGCCTGGGTAAGCTTCGGTACGAGCAGTACTTC. Its protein product is CASSPSGLGKLRYEQYF. Full variable domain (outside the CDR3, taken from reference TRBV7-9 and TRBJ2-7): DTGVSQNPRHKITKRGQNVTFRCDPISEHNRLYWYRQTLGQGPEFLTYFQNEAQLEKSRLLSDRFSAERPKGSFSTLEIQRTEQGDSAMYLCASSPSGLGKLRYEQYFGPGTRLTVT.

The sample holds many counts of this clonotype. The V and J genes are TRBV10-3 and TRBJ2-1, with 9 bases lining up with TRBD1. V lost 6 bases, J lost 8 bases, and 5 bases stayed unmatched. Germline lookup yields CDR1 ENHRY and CDR2 SYGVKD. CDR3 length equals 13 residues. The DNA for the CDR3 is TGTGCCATCAGGGGGACAGGGAAGGATGAGCAGTTCTTC. It yields the protein CAIRGTGKDEQFF.

The V gene is TRBV5-1, the J gene TRBJ2-1, with D possibly being TRBD1 (7 bases). Trimming removed 0 bases from V and 4 bases from J, with 14 bases in between. CDR1 is SGHRS and CDR2 is YFSETQ in the germline V gene. The CDR3 totals 16 residues. CDR3 sequence: CASSLEAGTAYNEQFF. Written as DNA, the CDR3 is TGCGCCAGCAGCTTGGAGGCGGGGACAGCATACAATGAGCAGTTCTTC.

The chain couples TRBV29-1 to TRBJ2-3; D remains ambiguous. CDR3 length equals 13 residues. Trimming shortened V by 4 bases and J by 6 bases, and 14 bases separated the two germline ends. From germline, CDR1 is SQVTM and CDR2 ANQGSEA. CDR3: CSVASVRSDTQYF. The CDR3 bases are TGCAGCGTTGCGTCAGTGCGTTCTGATACGCAGTATTTT.

There are a few counts of this clonotype. The J gene is TRBJ2-7, the V gene TRBV30; D ambiguous. The CDR3 consists of 11 residues. Trimming shortened V by 3 bases and J by 3 bases, and 6 bases separated the two germline ends. CDR1 is GTSNPN, CDR2 SVGIG, per germline (reference sequence). The CDR3 bases are TGTGCCTGGAGCGTAAACTACGAGCAGTACTTC. Translated, it gives CAWSVNYEQYF.

This clonotype occurred a few times. The chain is built from TRBV7-2 and TRBJ2-7; TRBD2 aligns across 15 bases. The J segment lost 2 bases and the V segment lost 0 bases, leaving 5 bases of the junction unmatched. From germline, CDR1 is SGHTA and CDR2 FQGNSA. The CDR3 has 18 residues. The CDR3 DNA reads as TGTGCCAGCAGCTTAGCAGGGACTAGCGGGAGGAACCCCTACGAGCAGTACTTC. Its translation: CASSLAGTSGRNPYEQYF. Full variable domain (rest looked up from reference TRBV7-2 and TRBJ2-7): GAGVSQSPSNKVTEKGKDVELRCDPISGHTALYWYRQSLGQGLEFLIYFQGNSAPDKSGLPSDRFSAERTGGSVSTLTIQRTQQEDSAVYLCASSLAGTSGRNPYEQYFGPGTRLTVT.

This clonotype was observed a handful of times. The chain uses TRBV20-1 and TRBJ2-3; 7 bases align to TRBD1. CDR3 length: 13 residues. The trim removed 5 bases at V and 2 bases at J, leaving 4 bases unmatched. The germline V gene has CDR1 DFQATT and CDR2 SNEGSKA (reference sequence). The CDR3 loop is CSAVQGLTDTQYF. The CDR3 DNA sequence: TGCAGTGCTGTACAGGGGCTCACAGATACGCAGTATTTT.